These 6 T cell receptor beta chains came from one sample sequenced in a study of cytomegalovirus exposure and HLA in healthy donors. Primers included in the PCR were 60 Vbeta and 13 Jbeta primers. Generated by immunoSEQ multiplex PCR, the TCRdb table keeps only in-frame clones and is missing some. The data contain some 170,000 clones, around 75% of them seen just once; the ten biggest clones take up approximately 4.6%. The sequenced material came from PBMCs. These TCRs come from a man aged 18-30 years in good health and CMV-seropositive.

In this sample, this clone turned up a few times. The chain is built from TRBV19 and TRBJ1-2; perhaps TRBD1 as D (6 bases). This CDR3 has 15 amino acids. With 6 bases removed from V and 4 bases from J, the gap between germline ends came to 18 bases. In germline, CDR1 is LNHDA, CDR2 SQIVND (reference sequence). DNA for the CDR3: TGTGCCAGTAGCACCCCGGGACACCACGTCTATGGCTACACCTTC. It is translated as CASSTPGHHVYGYTF.

The J gene is TRBJ2-2, the V gene TRBV4-1, with a possible D match to TRBD1 (6 bases). Per the germline V gene, CDR1 is MGHRA and CDR2 is YSYEKL. Trimming shortened V by 4 bases and J by 1 base, and 10 bases separated the two germline ends. The CDR3 sequence is 15 residues long. In DNA form, the CDR3 reads TGCGCCAGCAGCCGGACAGCGAGGAACACCGGGGAGCTGTTTTTT. This codes for CASSRTARNTGELFF.

The CDR3 is CASTPGAGANVLTF. As DNA, the CDR3 is TGTGCCAGCACTCCAGGGGCTGGGGCCAACGTCCTGACTTTC. The chain links TRBV6-1 to TRBJ2-6; D possibly corresponds to TRBD1 (6 bases). Germline CDR1 and CDR2: MNHNS and SASEGT. V was clipped by 7 bases and J by 2 bases, with 9 bases between them. CDR3 length equals 14 residues.

The chain carries TRBV30 and TRBJ2-7; TRBD2 matches at 7 bases. CDR3 length: 14 residues. The V and J ends lost 2 bases and 6 bases, in that order; junction bases with no gene match: 10. Germline values: CDR1 GTSNPN, CDR2 SVGIG (reference sequence). DNA of the CDR3: TGTGCCTGGAGTAATGAAATAGCGGGTTCCGAGCAGTACGTC. Its translation: CAWSNEIAGSEQYV.

V is TRBV14 and J is TRBJ1-3; possible D gene TRBD1, 6 bases. The CDR3 sequence is 17 residues long. Germline values: CDR1 SGHDN, CDR2 FVKESK. V lost 4 bases to trimming and J lost 2 bases, with 18 bases between them. In nucleotides, the CDR3 is TGTGCCAGCAGCCGTTCAGCAGGGGTTATGGCTGGAAACACCATATATTTT. Its translation: CASSRSAGVMAGNTIYF.

This clone has a single count. The V and J genes are TRBV18 and TRBJ2-3; no clear D gene. Germline V gene sequence: CDR1 KGHSH, CDR2 LQKENI. This CDR3 region has 13 residues. V was shortened by 3 bases and J by 2 bases, with 6 bases between the two germline ends. The CDR3 sequence is CASSPTVTDTQYF. The DNA of the CDR3 is TGTGCCAGCTCACCTACGGTCACAGATACGCAGTATTTT.